This T cell receptor (beta chain) was profiled in a study of shared clonotypes between healthy human individuals. Positive CCR7 selection of CD45RO-negative cells yielded the naive CD8 cells, and terminally differentiated effector memory CD45RA+ cells were excluded. The CDR3 spans 15 residues. The germline V and J ends were trimmed by 4 bases and 7 bases, with 21 bases remaining between them. Per germline, CDR1 SGHRS and CDR2 YFSETQ. Sorted-subset replicate PCRs used 150 to 200 ng DNA, approximately 33,000 T cell genomes. Clones were read by immunoSEQ multiplex PCR, and TCRdb kept only the in-frame ones, dropping some. Of millions of clones listed, 85% to 95% are singletons.

This clonotype was sampled from a man younger than 35 in good health. The chain combines TRBV5-1 with TRBJ2-7; D tentatively reads TRBD1 or TRBD2 (5 bases each). Input material: naive CD8+ T cells sorted from blood. The CDR3 spells CASSLAGTGRPEQYF. The CDR3 DNA reads TGCGCCAGCAGCCTAGCCGGGACGGGGAGACCGGAGCAGTACTTC. The entire variable domain, with the rest obtained from reference TRBV5-1 and TRBJ2-7, is as follows: KAGVTQTPRYLIKTRGQQVTLSCSPISGHRSVSWYQQTPGQGLQFLFEYFSETQRNKGNFPGRFSGRQFSNSRSEMNVSTLELGDSALYLCASSLAGTGRPEQYFGPGTRLTVT.